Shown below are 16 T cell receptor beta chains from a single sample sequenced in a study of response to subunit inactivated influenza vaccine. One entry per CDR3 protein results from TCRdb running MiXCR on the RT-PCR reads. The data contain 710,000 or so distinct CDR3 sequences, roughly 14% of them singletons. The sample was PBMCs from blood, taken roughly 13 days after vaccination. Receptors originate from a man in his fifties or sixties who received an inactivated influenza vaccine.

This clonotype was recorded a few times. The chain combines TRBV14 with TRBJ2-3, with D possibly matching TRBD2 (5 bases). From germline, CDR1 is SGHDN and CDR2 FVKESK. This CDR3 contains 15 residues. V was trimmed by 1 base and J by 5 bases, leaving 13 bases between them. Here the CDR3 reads CASSQGGSFGDTQYF. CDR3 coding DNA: TGTGCCAGCAGCCAAGGCGGGTCCTTCGGAGATACGCAGTATTTT.

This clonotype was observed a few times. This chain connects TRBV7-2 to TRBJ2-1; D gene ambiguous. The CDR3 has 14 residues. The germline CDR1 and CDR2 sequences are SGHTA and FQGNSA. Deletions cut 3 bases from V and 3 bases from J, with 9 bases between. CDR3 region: CASSFLQNYNEQFF. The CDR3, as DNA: TGTGCCAGCAGCTTCTTACAGAACTACAATGAGCAGTTCTTC.

The DNA of the CDR3 is TGTGCCAGCAGCCAAGATCTTGGGACAGGGGACGAGCAGTACTTC. It encodes CASSQDLGTGDEQYF. The chain links TRBV4-2 to TRBJ2-7; 10 nucleotides agree with TRBD1. Germline V lookup: CDR1 LGHNA, CDR2 YNFKEQ. The ends lost 0 bases at V and 5 bases at J; junction bases unmatched: 4. The CDR3 covers 15 residues.

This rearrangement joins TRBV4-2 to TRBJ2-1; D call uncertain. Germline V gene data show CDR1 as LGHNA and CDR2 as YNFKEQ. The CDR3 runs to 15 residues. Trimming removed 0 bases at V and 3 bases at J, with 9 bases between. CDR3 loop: CASSQDTTFYNEQFF. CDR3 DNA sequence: TGTGCCAGCAGCCAAGACACCACCTTCTACAATGAGCAGTTCTTC.

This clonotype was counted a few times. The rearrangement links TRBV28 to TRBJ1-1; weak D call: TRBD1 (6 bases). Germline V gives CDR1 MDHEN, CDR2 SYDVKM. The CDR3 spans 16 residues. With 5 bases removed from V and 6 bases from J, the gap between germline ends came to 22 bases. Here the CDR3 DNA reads TGTGCCAGCAGTAGACCCCGGGACAAGGCCGACGCTGAAGCTTTCTTT. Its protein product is CASSRPRDKADAEAFF. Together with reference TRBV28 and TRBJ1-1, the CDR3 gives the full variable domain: DVKVTQSSRYLVKRTGEKVFLECVQDMDHENMFWYRQDPGLGLRLIYFSYDVKMKEKGDIPEGYSVSREKKERFSLILESASTNQTSMYLCASSRPRDKADAEAFFGQGTRLTVV.

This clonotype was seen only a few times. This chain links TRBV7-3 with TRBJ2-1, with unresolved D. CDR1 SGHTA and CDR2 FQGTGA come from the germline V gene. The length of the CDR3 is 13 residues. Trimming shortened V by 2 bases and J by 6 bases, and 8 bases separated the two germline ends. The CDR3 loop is CASSLWSGNEQFF. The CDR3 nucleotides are TGTGCCAGCAGCTTATGGTCCGGCAATGAGCAGTTCTTC.

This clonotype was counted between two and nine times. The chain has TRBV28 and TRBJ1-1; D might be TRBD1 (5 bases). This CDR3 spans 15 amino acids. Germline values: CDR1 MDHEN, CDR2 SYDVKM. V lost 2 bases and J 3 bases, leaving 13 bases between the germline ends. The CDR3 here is CASSLSLRGDTEAFF. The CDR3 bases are TGTGCCAGCAGTTTAAGTCTGAGGGGAGACACTGAAGCTTTCTTT.

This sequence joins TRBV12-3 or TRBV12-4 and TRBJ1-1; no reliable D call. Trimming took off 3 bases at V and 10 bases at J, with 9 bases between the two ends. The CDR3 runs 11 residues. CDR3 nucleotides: TGTGCCAGCAGTTTTAGGGAAGGAGCTTTCTTT. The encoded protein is CASSFREGAFF.

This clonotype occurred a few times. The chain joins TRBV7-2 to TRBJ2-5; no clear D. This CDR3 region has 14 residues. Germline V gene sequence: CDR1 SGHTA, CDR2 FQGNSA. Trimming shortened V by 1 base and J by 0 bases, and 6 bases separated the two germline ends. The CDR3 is CASSLEPYQETQYF. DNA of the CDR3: TGTGCCAGCAGCTTAGAGCCATACCAAGAGACCCAGTACTTC. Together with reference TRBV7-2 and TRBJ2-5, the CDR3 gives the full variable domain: GAGVSQSPSNKVTEKGKDVELRCDPISGHTALYWYRQSLGQGLEFLIYFQGNSAPDKSGLPSDRFSAERTGGSVSTLTIQRTQQEDSAVYLCASSLEPYQETQYFGPGTRLLVL.

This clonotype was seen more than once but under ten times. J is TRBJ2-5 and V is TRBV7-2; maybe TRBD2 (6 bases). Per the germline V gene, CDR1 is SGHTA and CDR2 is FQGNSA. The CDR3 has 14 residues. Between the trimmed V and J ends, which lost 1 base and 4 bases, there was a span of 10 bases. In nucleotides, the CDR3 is TGTGCCAGCAGCTTAGACCGGGAGTCAGAGACCCAGTACTTC. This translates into CASSLDRESETQYF. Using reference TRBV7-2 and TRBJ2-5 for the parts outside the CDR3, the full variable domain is GAGVSQSPSNKVTEKGKDVELRCDPISGHTALYWYRQSLGQGLEFLIYFQGNSAPDKSGLPSDRFSAERTGGSVSTLTIQRTQQEDSAVYLCASSLDRESETQYFGPGTRLLVL.

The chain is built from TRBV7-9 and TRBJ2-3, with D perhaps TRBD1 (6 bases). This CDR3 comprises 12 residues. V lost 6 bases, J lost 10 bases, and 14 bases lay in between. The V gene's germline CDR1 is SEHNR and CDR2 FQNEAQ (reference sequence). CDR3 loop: CASSLTGTAQYF. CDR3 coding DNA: TGTGCCAGCAGTTTAACAGGGACGGCGCAGTATTTT.

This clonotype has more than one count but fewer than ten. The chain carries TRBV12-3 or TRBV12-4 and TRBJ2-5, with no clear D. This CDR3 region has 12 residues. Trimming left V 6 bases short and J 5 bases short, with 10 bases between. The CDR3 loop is CASRSIEETQYF. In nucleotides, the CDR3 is TGTGCCAGCAGGAGCATTGAGGAGACCCAGTACTTC.

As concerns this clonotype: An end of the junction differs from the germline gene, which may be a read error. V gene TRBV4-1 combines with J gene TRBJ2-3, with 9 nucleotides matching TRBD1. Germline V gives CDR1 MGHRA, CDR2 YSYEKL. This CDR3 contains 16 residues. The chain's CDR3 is CASRTTGGRSTETQYF. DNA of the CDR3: TGCGCCAGCAGAACAACAGGGGGCAGGAGCACAGAGACGCAGTATTTT.

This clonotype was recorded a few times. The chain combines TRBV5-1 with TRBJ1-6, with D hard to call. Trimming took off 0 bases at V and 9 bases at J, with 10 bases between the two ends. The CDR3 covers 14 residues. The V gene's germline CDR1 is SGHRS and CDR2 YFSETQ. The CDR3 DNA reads TGCGCCAGCAGCTTGGGACATTCAAGTTCACCCCTCCACTTT. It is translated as CASSLGHSSSPLHF.

CDR3 in DNA: TGTGCCAGCAGGGGGACTAGCGGGAGGCTGAACACCGGGGAGCTGTTTTTT. Protein sequence: CASRGTSGRLNTGELFF. The V gene is TRBV21-1, the J gene TRBJ2-2; TRBD2 reflects the table's D call only, with no check against the DNA. TRBV21-1 is marked as a pseudogene. This CDR3 is 17 amino acids long.

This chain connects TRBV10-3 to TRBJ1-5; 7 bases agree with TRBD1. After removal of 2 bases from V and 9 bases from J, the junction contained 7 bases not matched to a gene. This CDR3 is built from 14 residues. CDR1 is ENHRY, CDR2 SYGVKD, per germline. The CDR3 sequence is CAISEGQAKGPQHF. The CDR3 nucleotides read TGTGCCATCAGTGAGGGACAGGCGAAAGGGCCCCAGCATTTT.